Following are 25 T cell receptor beta chains from one sample sequenced in a study of monozygotic twins with cystic fibrosis. Using immunoSEQ multiplex PCR, the repertoire was profiled, and TCRdb retains in-frame clones only, with some absent. Among around 26,000 clones, 95% to 98% were seen once, and the ten largest hold about 2.5%. The specimen sequenced was blood. The receptors originated from a girl aged 2 to 9 with cystic fibrosis.

This rearrangement joins TRBV7-9 to TRBJ2-5; D unclear. Germline CDR1 SEHNR, CDR2 FQNEAQ (reference sequence). Trimming shortened V by 5 bases and J by 2 bases, and 9 bases separated the two germline ends. This CDR3 has 13 residues. For the CDR3, the DNA is TGTGCCAGCAGCCCACGAGGACAAGAGACCCAGTACTTC. The encoded protein is CASSPRGQETQYF.

The CDR3 sequence is CASSQNRGPNEQYF. The CDR3 nucleotides are TGCGCCAGCAGCCAAAACAGGGGGCCCAACGAGCAGTACTTC. J is TRBJ2-7 and V is TRBV4-1; TRBD1 matches 9 bases. Germline V gene data show CDR1 as MGHRA and CDR2 as YSYEKL. The ends lost 2 bases at V and 5 bases at J; junction bases unmatched: 4. The CDR3 totals 14 residues.

The chain couples TRBV10-3 to TRBJ2-3; TRBD2 agrees at 9 bases. The V gene end was trimmed by 6 bases and the J gene end by 4 bases; junction bases not matched to a gene: 5. Germline CDR1 ENHRY, CDR2 SYGVKD. The CDR3 is made up of 14 amino acids. Here the CDR3 DNA reads TGTGCCATCAGGTATAGCGGGAGAGCAGATACGCAGTATTTT. It is translated as CAIRYSGRADTQYF.

V is TRBV11-2 and J is TRBJ2-1, with 8 nucleotides matching TRBD2. This CDR3 is 17 amino acids long. Germline loops: CDR1 SGHAT, CDR2 FQNNGV. The ends lost 1 base at V and 4 bases at J; junction bases unmatched: 9. CDR3 bases: TGTGCCAGCAGCTTAGCCTCATACGGGACTAGATACAATGAGCAGTTCTTC. Translation gives CASSLASYGTRYNEQFF. Full variable domain (missing parts from reference TRBV11-2 and TRBJ2-1): EAGVAQSPRYKIIEKRQSVAFWCNPISGHATLYWYQQILGQGPKLLIQFQNNGVVDDSQLPKDRFSAERLKGVDSTLKIQPAKLEDSAVYLCASSLASYGTRYNEQFFGPGTRLTVL.

This chain uses TRBV29-1 with TRBJ1-4; D remains unclear. Trimming took off 2 bases at V and 5 bases at J, with 6 bases between the two ends. Germline CDR1 and CDR2: SQVTM and ANQGSEA. This CDR3 is built from 12 residues. The DNA for the CDR3 is TGCAGCGTTGAACAGTACAATGAAAAACTGTTTTTT. It specifies CSVEQYNEKLFF.

The gene calls are TRBV5-5 and TRBJ2-7, with D hard to call. CDR3 length: 14 amino acids. The V end lost 3 bases, the J end lost 0 bases, and 10 bases lay between the germline ends. Germline V lookup: CDR1 SGHKS, CDR2 YYEKEE (reference sequence). The CDR3 region has the DNA TGTGCCAGCAGCTCCGAATTACGCTCCTACGAGCAGTACTTC. This sequence encodes CASSSELRSYEQYF.

This chain joins TRBV7-8 and TRBJ2-1; D remains unclear. The CDR3 length is 11 residues. Germline values: CDR1 SGHVS, CDR2 FQNEAQ. V was trimmed by 1 base and J by 10 bases, leaving 5 bases between them. CDR3 sequence reads: CASSLGGEQFF. The CDR3 DNA follows: TGTGCCAGCAGCTTAGGTGGGGAGCAGTTCTTC.

The rearrangement joins TRBV9 to TRBJ2-2; D is unresolved. V lost 3 bases, J lost 6 bases, and 6 bases lay in between. The CDR3 has 12 residues. Germline V lookup: CDR1 SGDLS, CDR2 YYNGEE. CDR3: CASSASAGELFF. In DNA, the CDR3 is TGTGCCAGCAGCGCGTCCGCCGGGGAGCTGTTTTTT.

The rearrangement uses TRBV5-6 and TRBJ2-1, with a possible D match to TRBD2 (5 bases). The CDR3 extends over 17 amino acids. Trimming removed 2 bases from V and 0 bases from J, with 15 bases in between. Germline loops: CDR1 SGHDT, CDR2 YYEEEE. The CDR3 DNA sequence: TGTGCCAGCAGCTTAAGGAGAGCGGCTAGCTCCTACAATGAGCAGTTCTTC. Amino acid sequence: CASSLRRAASSYNEQFF.

The V gene is TRBV4-2, the J gene TRBJ2-7, with a possible D match to TRBD1 (5 bases). Trimming stripped 0 bases from V and 4 bases from J, with 16 bases between. Looked up from germline, CDR1 is LGHNA and CDR2 is YNFKEQ. The CDR3 sequence is 16 residues long. The CDR3 is CASSQELGQGRYEQYF. The CDR3 DNA reads TGTGCCAGCAGCCAAGAACTTGGGCAGGGAAGATACGAGCAGTACTTC.

This chain links TRBV5-6 with TRBJ1-5; no firm D call. This CDR3 is built from 15 residues. V lost 1 base to trimming and J lost 5 bases, with 13 bases between them. The germline V gene has CDR1 SGHDT and CDR2 YYEEEE. The CDR3 DNA is TGTGCCAGCAGCTTGTCGTTGGATCCCTATCAGCCCCAGCATTTT. This codes for CASSLSLDPYQPQHF.

The V call is TRBV5-4, the J call TRBJ2-3; TRBD2 matches at 11 bases. The CDR3 consists of 17 residues. V dropped 4 bases and J dropped 0; count of bases not matched to a gene: 7. CDR1 is SGHNT and CDR2 is YYREEE in the germline V gene (reference sequence). CDR3 nucleotides: TGTGCCAGCAGCCTGACGACTAGCGGGACTAGCACAGATACGCAGTATTTT. This codes for CASSLTTSGTSTDTQYF.

This chain connects TRBV13 to TRBJ1-2; D is undetermined. Trimming took off 1 base at V and 2 bases at J, with 2 bases between the two ends. The CDR3 is 12 amino acids. Germline CDR1 and CDR2: PRHDT and FYEKMQ (reference sequence). CDR3 loop: CASSLENYGYTF. The CDR3 nucleotides are TGTGCCAGCAGCTTAGAGAACTATGGCTACACCTTC.

The V gene is TRBV30, the J gene TRBJ2-1; D may be TRBD2 (6 bases). The CDR3 has 16 amino acids. Trimming took off 5 bases at V and 0 bases at J, with 17 bases between the two ends. Germline values: CDR1 GTSNPN, CDR2 SVGIG (reference sequence). CDR3 amino acids: CAWSGGAKSSYNEQFF. The CDR3 bases are TGTGCCTGGTCTGGCGGGGCCAAAAGCTCCTACAATGAGCAGTTCTTC.

In this sample, this clone turned up once. The CDR3 is CASSPGREYFGEQFF. In nucleotides, the CDR3 is TGTGCCAGCTCACCTGGGCGGGAGTATTTTGGGGAGCAGTTCTTC. The chain has TRBV18 and TRBJ2-1; TRBD2 matches 7 bases. Germline CDR1 and CDR2: KGHSH and LQKENI. V shed 3 bases, J shed 10 bases, and the junction held 12 bases outside the gene matches. The CDR3 is 15 amino acids.

V is TRBV20-1 and J is TRBJ1-3; no clear D. Germline assignment: CDR1 DFQATT and CDR2 SNEGSKA (reference sequence). This CDR3 has 11 amino acids. Trimming removed 3 bases at V and 6 bases at J, with 6 bases between. The CDR3 DNA sequence: TGCAGTGCTAGGCTCTCAAACACCATATATTTT. Translating it yields CSARLSNTIYF.

This sequence joins TRBV5-4 and TRBJ2-2; possible D gene TRBD2, 5 bases. Trimming shortened V by 6 bases and J by 6 bases, and 21 bases separated the two germline ends. Looked up from germline, CDR1 is SGHNT and CDR2 is YYREEE (reference sequence). CDR3 length equals 16 residues. The CDR3 region is CASTRRLGSAAGELFF. The CDR3 coding sequence is TGTGCCAGCACCCGGCGGCTGGGGAGTGCGGCCGGGGAGCTGTTTTTT.

This sequence joins TRBV5-6 and TRBJ1-4; 8 bases are shared with TRBD1. The V gene's germline CDR1 is SGHDT and CDR2 YYEEEE. The V and J ends lost 4 bases and 3 bases, in that order; junction bases with no gene match: 5. There are 15 residues in the CDR3. The CDR3 spells CASSTRTGSNEKLFF. CDR3 coding DNA: TGTGCCAGCAGCACCCGGACAGGGTCTAATGAAAAACTGTTTTTT.

CDR3 loop: CSVSSGQGGYEQYF. For the CDR3, the DNA is TGCAGCGTGAGTTCGGGACAGGGGGGCTACGAGCAGTACTTC. The genes are TRBV29-1 and TRBJ2-7; the match to TRBD1 covers 11 bases. Germline values: CDR1 SQVTM, CDR2 ANQGSEA. Unmatched junction bases numbered 7, after V lost 6 bases and J lost 3 bases. This CDR3 spans 14 amino acids.

This clone was seen once. The chain has TRBV25-1 and TRBJ2-7, with a tentative D call TRBD1 (5 bases). The V end was cut by 3 bases, the J end by 7 bases, with 22 bases between. The germline V gene has CDR1 MGHDK and CDR2 SYGVNS. The CDR3 has 16 amino acids. In DNA form, the CDR3 reads TGTGCCAGCAGTGAGGGGTTGGGGCAGGGTGTTGTGGAGCAGTACTTC. It codes for CASSEGLGQGVVEQYF.

This chain joins TRBV5-1 and TRBJ2-7; possibly TRBD2 for D (5 bases). Germline assignment: CDR1 SGHRS and CDR2 YFSETQ. The CDR3 is 15 amino acids. V shed 5 bases and J shed 4 bases, with 19 bases lying between them. CDR3 in amino acids: CASRSRETSYYEQYF. DNA for the CDR3: TGCGCCAGCAGATCGAGGGAGACCTCCTATTACGAGCAGTACTTC. The complete variable domain, with remaining parts taken from reference TRBV5-1 and TRBJ2-7, reads KAGVTQTPRYLIKTRGQQVTLSCSPISGHRSVSWYQQTPGQGLQFLFEYFSETQRNKGNFPGRFSGRQFSNSRSEMNVSTLELGDSALYLCASRSRETSYYEQYFGPGTRLTVT.

This rearrangement joins TRBV6-1 to TRBJ1-5, with 7 nucleotides matching TRBD1. The CDR3 loop spans 15 amino acids. V was pared by 0 bases and J by 4 bases, with 3 bases of the junction left unmatched. The germline V gene encodes CDR1 MNHNS and CDR2 SASEGT. Written as DNA, the CDR3 is TGTGCCAGCAGTGAAGCCCCCAGGGGGAATCAGCCCCAGCATTTT. Translated: CASSEAPRGNQPQHF.

V is TRBV6-5 and J is TRBJ1-1; D is ambiguous. The CDR3 loop spans 14 amino acids. Germline CDR1 MNHEY, CDR2 SVGAGI. V shed 2 bases and J shed 4 bases, with 11 bases lying between them. The CDR3 region is CASSYRRTGTEAFF. In DNA form, the CDR3 reads TGTGCCAGCAGTTACAGGAGAACGGGCACTGAAGCTTTCTTT.

The gene calls are TRBV28 and TRBJ2-3; 10 bases are a match to TRBD2. The CDR3 loop spans 19 amino acids. Looked up from germline, CDR1 is MDHEN and CDR2 is SYDVKM. V was pared by 6 bases and J by 1 base, with 16 bases of the junction left unmatched. CDR3: CASRFESPTGTSGTDTQYF. CDR3 bases: TGTGCCAGCAGATTTGAGTCCCCGACCGGGACTAGCGGCACAGATACGCAGTATTTT. The full variable domain, in which reference TRBV28 and TRBJ2-3 provide the parts outside the CDR3, is DVKVTQSSRYLVKRTGEKVFLECVQDMDHENMFWYRQDPGLGLRLIYFSYDVKMKEKGDIPEGYSVSREKKERFSLILESASTNQTSMYLCASRFESPTGTSGTDTQYFGPGTRLTVL.

This chain uses TRBV7-8 with TRBJ2-1; D remains ambiguous. CDR1 is SGHVS, CDR2 FQNEAQ, per germline. The V end lost 5 bases, the J end lost 8 bases, and 10 bases lay between the germline ends. The CDR3 consists of 12 residues. The CDR3 DNA sequence: TGTGCCAGCAGCACGTGGGATGATGAGCAGTTCTTC. Its translation is CASSTWDDEQFF.